This paragraph covers one T cell receptor (beta chain) sequence. The clone's antigen remains unknown. The sample holds no much larger clone one base away, and base qualities are not on file. Inclusive of the bounding cysteine and phenylalanine, the CDR3 is 16 residues long. The sequence is cut down to CDR3 DNA, 48 bases in frame from base 1. Compared with germline, V lacks 7 bases and J lacks 5 bases; bases without a gene match: 12. TCRbeta CDR3 regions were amplified from genomic DNA using the immunoSEQ Assay, a bias-controlled multiplex PCR. Turning to the authors' computational methods: Within the assay, amplification of reference gene primers was used to estimate how many nucleated cells each sample contained. To quantify the absolute abundance of each unique TCRbeta CDR3 rearrangement, sequence reads were collapsed and filtered. For each sample, productive Simpson clonality was calculated as the square root of Simpson's diversity index over productive rearrangements. Not all clones reach the TCRdb copy of this immuneACCESS table, which keeps in-frame sequences only. Checked studies attribute under half of the gap to unresolved V genes and leave the rest unexplained. V, J and clone size reflect that table, while D and trimming were determined from the DNA. The sample yields around 420,000 clones; 88% were counted once. The leading ten clones occupy 2% to 2.5% of the sample.

The entry originates in a study of blood T cell repertoires in COVID-19 (dated by TCRdb to 2020 to 2022). Study-level background: Samples covering the acute and convalescent phases of COVID-19 were provided by collaborators in the United States, Italy and Spain. The prospective study material was composed of cDNA or gDNA derived from T cells, B-cell-depleted T cells, or PBMCs. Deeply sampled blood TCRbeta repertoires from subjects exposed to, actively infected with, or recovered from COVID-19 were included in the dataset. The repertoires were released in a freely available public database intended as a resource for research on the immune response to SARS-CoV-2. The samples were drawn from two sources: the first 160 participants of the ongoing ImmuneRACE study, and approximately 1,300 subjects contributed by 6 global collaborators. Nearly every sample came with metadata listing a de-identified subject ID, COVID-19 status, age in years and sex. HLA class I and class II types, where available, came from metadata supplied by the sample provider rather than from assay-based typing. Study-level results and caveats: The amount of clinical and demographic metadata varied by source and participant and was provided uncurated.

In the prospective study, participants were roughly 18 to 95 years old, resided in fewer than 25 geographic areas of the United States, and were enrolled through a virtual design. Cohort assignment in the prospective study relied on participant-reported clinical history from a screening survey and a study questionnaire. In the prospective study, whole blood, serum and a nasopharyngeal or oropharyngeal swab were collected from each participant by mobile phlebotomists. Participants in the prospective study had the option to provide additional blood draws and questionnaires over a 2-month period. Blood samples from the prospective study were shipped frozen or at room temperature prior to DNA extraction.

This clonotype was sampled from a woman aged 40 to 50 with acute COVID-19. The sequenced material came from PBMCs or T cells enriched from blood (not recorded which). The receptor chain draws on TRBV23-1 and TRBJ2-2; TRBD2 matches 8 bases in the middle. TRBV23-1 is an ORF; its function is uncertain. This receptor carries the CDR3 CASTAGAGASTGELFF. The DNA sequence is given as TGCGCCAGCACCGCCGGAGCGGGGGCCTCGACCGGGGAGCTGTTTTTT.